This entry concerns a single TCR beta chain. The antigen remains undetermined. These data are taken from a study of cytomegalovirus exposure and HLA in healthy donors. Overall study findings and caveats: Overall, roughly 170 TCR beta chains were annotated as cytomegalovirus-associated.

The donors were part of the approximately 130-subject validation cohort, which stood apart from the 666-subject first cohort. Germline CDR1 SGHRS, CDR2 YFSETQ. The CDR3 has 15 amino acids. V dropped 5 bases and J dropped 4; count of bases not matched to a gene: 8. Sequencing was performed with immunoSEQ multiplex PCR; in TCRdb, only in-frame clones are kept and a portion is missing. Altogether 200,000 to 300,000 clones are present, approximately 86% being singletons, with the ten largest covering around 1.2%. This clonotype was obtained from a woman in her twenties or thirties in good health and CMV-seropositive. The chain links TRBV5-1 to TRBJ1-3; TRBD1 matches at 8 bases. The sample was PBMCs. In DNA, the CDR3 is TGCGCCAGCAGGTTATCGGGACAGGCCGGAAACACCATATATTTT. It translates to CASRLSGQAGNTIYF.